This record covers a single T cell receptor beta chain. A read error may explain this, as a much larger clone is one base away. TCR beta CDR3 region amplification was performed from RNA transcripts. RT-PCR in the first round (using the HTBI primer set) targeted the TCR CDR3. MiXCR, run by TCRdb on the multiplex PCR reads, gives a single entry per CDR3 protein. The sample includes about 600,000 distinct CDR3 sequences, 14% of them seen just once. This CDR3 spans 15 amino acids. The sample is drawn from a study of T cells in Graves' hyperthyroidism and ophthalmopathy. Exclusion of a patient resulted from uncontrolled infection, other autoimmune disease, pregnancy or lactation. PBMCs stemmed from approximately 10 ml fresh peripheral blood.

This TCR derives from a woman aged 50 to 60 with Graves' ophthalmopathy. J is TRBJ2-2 and V is TRBV12-3 or TRBV12-4; D is perhaps TRBD2 (6 bases). What was sequenced was blood. The CDR3 DNA follows: TGTGCCGGCAGTCGACTAGTCGGGAACACCGGGGAGCTGTTTTTT. Translated: CAGSRLVGNTGELFF.